The T cell receptor beta chain under discussion was sequenced for a study of T cells in localized non-small cell lung cancer. General observations from the study: Blood T cell density predicted longer survival; adjacent-lung clonality, shorter.

Only in-frame clones appear in the TCRdb table, and some are missing; sequencing was by immunoSEQ multiplex PCR. In the table there are around 20,000 clones, 70% to 90% of which are singletons. Points on this clone: Antigen unknown.

Trimming pared 5 bases from V and 3 bases from J, leaving 11 bases between. This CDR3 comprises 13 residues. Germline V gene sequence: CDR1 SGHTA, CDR2 FQGNSA. The chain couples TRBV7-2 to TRBJ2-7; weak D call: TRBD2 (6 bases). This sequence originates from a woman aged 35 to 70 with stage I lung adenocarcinoma. The sample consisted of peripheral blood, taken before any cancer treatment. The CDR3 nucleotides read TGTGCCAGCAGCCAGGGACTTTTCTACGAGCAGTACTTC. The encoded protein is CASSQGLFYEQYF.